This T cell receptor beta chain is drawn from a study of cytotoxic CD8 clonotypes in ibrutinib-treated CLL. Study overall: The patients, roughly ten relapsed/refractory and approximately 14 treatment-naive, included about 18 who were IGHV unmutated.

Germline V gene sequence: CDR1 MNHNS, CDR2 SASEGT. Trimming removed 2 bases from V and 9 bases from J, with 16 bases in between. The CDR3 extends over 14 amino acids. Libraries were prepared by immunoSEQ multiplex PCR; TCRdb keeps only in-frame clonotypes and omits some of them. The repertoire holds over 120,000 clones, around 80% seen once, with around 7.6% in the top ten. In its sample, this clone was seen a few times. The sequence was collected from a human donor with chronic lymphocytic leukemia. The genes are TRBV6-1 and TRBJ1-2; D remains unclear. The sample was PBMCs, taken after 36 months of ibrutinib treatment. The CDR3 is CASSEWVGEDRYTF. DNA for the CDR3: TGTGCCAGCAGTGAATGGGTTGGTGAAGATCGCTACACCTTC.